Listed below are T cell receptor beta chains from one sample, sequenced in a study of control samples from healthy donors and cancer patients. Generated by immunoSEQ multiplex PCR, the TCRdb table keeps only in-frame clones and is missing some. The profile shows about 160,000 clones, about 90% of them singletons. Sequencing was carried out using blood. These receptors all come from a man aged 25-45 years in good health. The CDR3 runs from the conserved cysteine through the conserved F or W. The order of the fields is CDR3 length, V gene, J gene, D gene, clone size, CDR3 DNA, CDR3 protein. The D gene is left open where the match is weak. Size is omitted from some rows. Given values are once, few, many or a class for expanded clones.

>15|TRBV2|TRBJ2-5|-|-
TGTGCCAGCAGTGAGAACTCGAAGGGTGGGGAGACCCAGTACTTC
CASSENSKGGETQYF
>15|TRBV11-1|TRBJ1-2|-|once
TGTGCCAGCAGCTTGACTCAGCCCAGTAACTATGGCTACACCTTC
CASSLTQPSNYGYTF
>15|TRBV5-8|TRBJ1-5|TRBD1|-
TGTGCCAGCAGCTTGGGACAGGGTGCGGGACAGCCCCAGCATTTT
CASSLGQGAGQPQHF
>16|TRBV5-1|TRBJ1-4|-|few
TGCGCCAGCAGCCCAGCGGAGGTGATTTCGAATGAAAAACTGTTTTTT
CASSPAEVISNEKLFF
>13|TRBV4-1|TRBJ1-4|-|once
TGCGCCAGCAGCATTCACTGGAGTGAAAAACTGTTTTTT
CASSIHWSEKLFF
>13|TRBV12-3/TRBV12-4|TRBJ2-3|-|-
TGTGCCAGCAGTTTCGTCCGCACAGATACGCAGTATTTT
CASSFVRTDTQYF
>15|TRBV11-3|TRBJ2-3|TRBD2|-
TGTGCCAGCAGCTTAGCGGCGGGAGTATCAGATACGCAGTATTTT
CASSLAAGVSDTQYF
>13|TRBV5-4|TRBJ2-1|-|-
TGTGCCAGCAGCTCCCCCCAGTGGAATGAGCAGTTCTTC
CASSSPQWNEQFF
>13|TRBV7-9|TRBJ1-4|-|-
TGTGCCAGCAGCCCAGAGGGACGGACAAAACTGTTTTTT
CASSPEGRTKLFF
>14|TRBV5-4|TRBJ2-3|-|-
TGTGCCAGCAGGGTCGGGGGCGAAGTACATACGCAGTATTTT
CASRVGGEVHTQYF
>14|TRBV5-6|TRBJ1-2|-|-
TGTGCCAGCAGCTTCGGGGGGCAAGACTATGGCTACACCTTC
CASSFGGQDYGYTF
>12|TRBV6-5|TRBJ2-7|-|few
TGTGCCAGCAGTACGATTGGCTACGAGCAGTACTTC
CASSTIGYEQYF
>14|TRBV5-8|TRBJ1-4|TRBD1|-
TGTGCCAGCAGCACGCAGGGACAGAATGAAAAACTGTTTTTT
CASSTQGQNEKLFF
>17|TRBV7-9|TRBJ2-5|TRBD2|-
TGTGCCAGCAGCCGGAGGGTTGAGCGGGGGGCGCGGGAGACCCAGTACTTC
CASSRRVERGARETQYF
>16|TRBV7-9|TRBJ2-1|-|-
TGTGCCAGCAGCCCGCCTCCAGTAGGCCCCTACAATGAGCAGTTCTTC
CASSPPPVGPYNEQFF
>12|TRBV28|TRBJ1-1|-|-
TGTGCCAGCAGCCAAGGAACGTTAGGGGCTTTCTTT
CASSQGTLGAFF
>16|TRBV27|TRBJ2-7|TRBD1|once
TGTGCCAGCAGTTTAAGGGGCAGGGCAGGGGGTCGCGAGCAGTACTTC
CASSLRGRAGGREQYF
>13|TRBV10-3|TRBJ1-3|-|-
TGTGCCATCAGTGGGAAGGATGGAAACACCATATATTTT
CAISGKDGNTIYF
>15|TRBV7-2|TRBJ2-7|-|-
TGTGCCAGCAGCTCCGACAGTTCTCACTTCTACGAGCAGTACTTC
CASSSDSSHFYEQYF
>16|TRBV28|TRBJ2-1|-|-
TGTGCCAGCAGTTTATGGGACAGTTCTAAAGGTGATGAGCAGTTCTTC
CASSLWDSSKGDEQFF
>11|TRBV2|TRBJ1-1|-|-
TGTGCCAGGCAAGAGGGCACTGAAGCTTTCTTT
CARQEGTEAFF
>14|TRBV3-1/TRBV3-2|TRBJ2-7|-|-
TGTGCCAGCAGCCAAAGGCAGGGGAGGTACGAGCAGTACTTC
CASSQRQGRYEQYF